This is a list of T cell receptor beta chains from one sample in a study of technical replicates of blood from a few donors. Method: immunoSEQ multiplex PCR; TCRdb's copy keeps in-frame clones and lacks some. The sample holds some 84,000 clones, 90% to 95% seen once. Sequenced sample: T cells isolated from PBMCs. These receptors were collected from a human donor in good health. The CDR3 runs from the conserved cysteine through the conserved F or W. D genes are given only for firm matches. Only part of the rows carry a size: once, few, many, or a class if the clone is expanded.

d_call | j_call | v_call | clone_size | cdr3_aa | cdr3_nt
NA | TRBJ1-4 | TRBV9 | NA | CASSVDDGIDEKLFF | TGTGCCAGCAGCGTAGACGACGGGATCGATGAAAAACTGTTTTTT
TRBD2 | TRBJ2-2 | TRBV7-9 | NA | CASSFSGRSFTGELFF | TGTGCCAGCAGCTTCTCCGGGAGGTCGTTCACCGGGGAGCTGTTTTTT
NA | TRBJ2-5 | TRBV5-1 | NA | CASSRGGTQETQYF | TGCGCCAGCAGCCGTGGCGGGACCCAAGAGACCCAGTACTTC
TRBD1 | TRBJ1-1 | TRBV10-1 | NA | CASSGSRDRVTDTEAFF | TGCGCCAGCAGTGGGTCCCGGGACAGGGTCACGGACACTGAAGCTTTCTTT
NA | TRBJ2-2 | TRBV7-9 | few | CASSLGRSNTGELFF | TGTGCCAGCAGCTTAGGGAGGTCAAACACCGGGGAGCTGTTTTTT
NA | TRBJ2-2 | TRBV27 | NA | CASSFLMNTGELFF | TGTGCCAGCAGTTTTTTAATGAACACCGGGGAGCTGTTTTTT
TRBD1 | TRBJ2-2 | TRBV6-6 | NA | CGTGVTSTGELFF | TGTGGGACAGGGGTCACCAGCACCGGGGAGCTGTTTTTT
NA | TRBJ2-4 | TRBV19 | NA | CASSTAGVNIQYF | TGTGCCAGTAGTACGGCAGGGGTGAACATTCAGTACTTC
NA | TRBJ2-5 | TRBV28 | NA | CASSLLRATETQYF | TGTGCCAGCAGTTTACTCAGGGCTACAGAGACCCAGTACTTC
TRBD2 | TRBJ2-1 | TRBV5-1 | NA | CASSEGLAGNNEQFF | TGCGCCAGCAGCGAGGGACTAGCGGGTAACAATGAGCAGTTCTTC
NA | TRBJ1-5 | TRBV5-8 | NA | CASSFRTAFNQPQHF | TGTGCCAGCAGCTTTAGGACAGCCTTCAATCAGCCCCAGCATTTT
TRBD1 | TRBJ1-2 | TRBV10-3 | NA | CAIGVGQGDNYGYTF | TGTGCCATCGGGGTAGGACAGGGTGATAACTATGGCTACACCTTC
NA | TRBJ1-5 | TRBV27 | few | CASSHELGSQPQHF | TGTGCCAGCAGCCACGAACTGGGGAGTCAGCCCCAGCATTTT
TRBD2 | TRBJ2-7 | TRBV2 | NA | CASGTSGYEQYF | TGTGCCAGCGGGACTAGCGGATACGAGCAGTACTTC
NA | TRBJ1-5 | TRBV7-2 | NA | CASSSPGLNQPQHF | TGTGCCAGCAGCTCTCCGGGTCTTAATCAGCCCCAGCATTTT
NA | TRBJ1-5 | TRBV28 | NA | CASRTGTLSNQPQHF | TGTGCCAGCAGAACCGGGACACTGAGCAATCAGCCCCAGCATTTT
NA | TRBJ1-2 | TRBV10-2 | NA | CASSLRGFGSYGYTF | TGCGCCAGCAGCCTCAGGGGTTTTGGGTCCTATGGCTACACCTTC
TRBD2 | TRBJ2-4 | TRBV4-1 | NA | CASSQEYAGVGAKNIQYF | TGCGCCAGCAGCCAAGAATATGCGGGGGTTGGGGCCAAAAACATTCAGTACTTC
TRBD1 | TRBJ1-1 | TRBV10-1 | NA | CASSESMRGRPTEAFF | TGCGCCAGCAGTGAGTCGATGAGGGGGCGCCCAACTGAAGCTTTCTTT
TRBD1 | TRBJ1-5 | TRBV23-1 | NA | CASSQDRDRVRSGNQPQHF | TGCGCCAGCAGTCAAGACCGGGACAGGGTTCGGAGTGGCAATCAGCCCCAGCATTTT
NA | TRBJ1-1 | TRBV2 | NA | CASSEGGGTFF | TGTGCCAGCAGTGAAGGGGGAGGAACTTTCTTT
TRBD1 | TRBJ2-2 | TRBV28 | NA | CASSGDWDRPNTGELFF | TGTGCCAGCAGTGGTGACTGGGACAGGCCCAACACCGGGGAGCTGTTTTTT
TRBD1 | TRBJ2-1 | TRBV6-5 | NA | CATKQGQAFNEQFF | TGTGCCACCAAACAGGGACAGGCCTTTAATGAGCAGTTCTTC
TRBD1 | TRBJ1-2 | TRBV2 | NA | CASDRATDGYTF | TGTGCCAGCGACAGGGCCACCGATGGCTACACCTTC
NA | TRBJ2-3 | TRBV9 | NA | CASSPGQSTDTQYF | TGTGCCAGCAGCCCAGGACAGTCCACAGATACGCAGTATTTT
NA | TRBJ2-5 | TRBV5-4 | NA | CASSHAGTLRGETQYF | TGTGCCAGCAGCCACGCCGGGACTCTTCGAGGGGAGACCCAGTACTTC
NA | TRBJ2-5 | TRBV6-5 | NA | CASTGGETQYF | TGTGCCAGCACCGGAGGGGAGACCCAGTACTTC
TRBD1 | TRBJ1-2 | TRBV28 | NA | CASSTGGYYGYTF | TGTGCCAGCAGTACAGGGGGTTATTATGGCTACACCTTC